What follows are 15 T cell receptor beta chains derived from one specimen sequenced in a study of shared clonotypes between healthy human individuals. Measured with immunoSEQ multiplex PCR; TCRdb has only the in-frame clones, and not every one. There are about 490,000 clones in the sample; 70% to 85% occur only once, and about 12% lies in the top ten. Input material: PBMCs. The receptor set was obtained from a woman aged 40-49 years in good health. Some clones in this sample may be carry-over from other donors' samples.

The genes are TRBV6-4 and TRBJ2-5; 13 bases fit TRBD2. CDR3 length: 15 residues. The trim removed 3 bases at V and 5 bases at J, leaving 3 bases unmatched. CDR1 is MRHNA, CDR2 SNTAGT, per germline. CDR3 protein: CASSEGTSGTETQYF. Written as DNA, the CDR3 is TGTGCCAGCAGTGAGGGGACTAGCGGGACCGAGACCCAGTACTTC.

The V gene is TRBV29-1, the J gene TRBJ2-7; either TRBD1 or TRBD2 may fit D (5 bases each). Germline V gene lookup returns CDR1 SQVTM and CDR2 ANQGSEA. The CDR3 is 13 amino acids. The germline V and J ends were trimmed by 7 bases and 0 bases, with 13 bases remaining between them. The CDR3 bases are TGCAGCGCCGGGGCAGGGCCCTCCTACGAGCAGTACTTC. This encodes CSAGAGPSYEQYF.

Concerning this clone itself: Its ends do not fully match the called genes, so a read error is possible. CDR3 DNA: TGTGCCAGCAGTGAGGGGGGGGGACTAGGCTTC. Translating gives CASSEGGGLGF. The chain is built from TRBV6-1 and TRBJ2-7; 8 bases agree with TRBD2. This CDR3 spans 11 amino acids. Germline loops: CDR1 MNHNS, CDR2 SASEGT.

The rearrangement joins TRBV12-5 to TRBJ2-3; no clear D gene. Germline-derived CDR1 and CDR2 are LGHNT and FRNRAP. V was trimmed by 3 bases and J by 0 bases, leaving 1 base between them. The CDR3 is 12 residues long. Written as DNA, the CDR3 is TGTGCTAGTGGTTTTAGCACAGATACGCAGTATTTT. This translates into CASGFSTDTQYF.

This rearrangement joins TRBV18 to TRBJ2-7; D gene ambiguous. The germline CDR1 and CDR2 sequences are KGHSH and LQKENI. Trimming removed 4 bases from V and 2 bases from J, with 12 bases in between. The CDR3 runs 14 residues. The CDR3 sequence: CASSRTQSTYEQYF. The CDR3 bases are TGTGCCAGCTCACGTACACAGAGTACCTACGAGCAGTACTTC. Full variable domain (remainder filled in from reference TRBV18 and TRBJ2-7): NAGVMQNPRHLVRRRGQEARLRCSPMKGHSHVYWYRQLPEEGLKFMVYLQKENIIDESGMPKERFSAEFPKEGPSILRIQQVVRGDSAAYFCASSRTQSTYEQYFGPGTRLTVT.

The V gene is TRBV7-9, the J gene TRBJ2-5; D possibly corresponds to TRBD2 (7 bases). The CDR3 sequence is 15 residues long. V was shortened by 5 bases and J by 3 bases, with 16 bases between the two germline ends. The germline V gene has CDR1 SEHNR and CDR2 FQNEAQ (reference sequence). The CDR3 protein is CASSPRGLAEETQYF. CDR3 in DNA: TGTGCCAGCAGCCCCCGGGGGCTAGCGGAAGAGACCCAGTACTTC. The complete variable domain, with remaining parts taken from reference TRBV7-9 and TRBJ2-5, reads DTGVSQNPRHKITKRGQNVTFRCDPISEHNRLYWYRQTLGQGPEFLTYFQNEAQLEKSRLLSDRFSAERPKGSFSTLEIQRTEQGDSAMYLCASSPRGLAEETQYFGPGTRLLVL.

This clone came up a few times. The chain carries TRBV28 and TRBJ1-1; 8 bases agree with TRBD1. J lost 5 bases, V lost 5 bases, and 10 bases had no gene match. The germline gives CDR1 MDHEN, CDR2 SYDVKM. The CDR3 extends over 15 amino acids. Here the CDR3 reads CASSPIDRGWTEAFF. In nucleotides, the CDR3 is TGTGCCAGCAGTCCCATCGACAGGGGATGGACTGAAGCTTTCTTT.

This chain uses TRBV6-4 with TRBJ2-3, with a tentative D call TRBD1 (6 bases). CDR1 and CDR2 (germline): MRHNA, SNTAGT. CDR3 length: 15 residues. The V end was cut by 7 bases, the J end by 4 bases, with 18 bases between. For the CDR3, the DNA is TGTGCCAGCAAGGGTACGGCAGGGGCTGCAGATACGCAGTATTTT. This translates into CASKGTAGAADTQYF.

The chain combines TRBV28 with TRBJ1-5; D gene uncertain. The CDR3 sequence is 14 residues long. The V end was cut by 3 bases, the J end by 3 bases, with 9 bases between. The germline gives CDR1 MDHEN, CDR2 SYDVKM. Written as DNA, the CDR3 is TGTGCCAGCAGTTTGGGCCAGCACAATCAGCCCCAGCATTTT. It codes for CASSLGQHNQPQHF.

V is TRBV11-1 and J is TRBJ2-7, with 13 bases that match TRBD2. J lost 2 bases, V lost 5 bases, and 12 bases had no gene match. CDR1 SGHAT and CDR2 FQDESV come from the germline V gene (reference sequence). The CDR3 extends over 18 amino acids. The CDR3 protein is CASSLPPTSGRPPYEQYF. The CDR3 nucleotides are TGTGCCAGCAGCCTCCCCCCGACTAGCGGGAGGCCCCCCTACGAGCAGTACTTC.

The CDR3 DNA follows: TGCGCCAGCAGCTTGGATGGATTGGGCACTGAAGCTTTCTTT. Its protein is CASSLDGLGTEAFF. V usage is TRBV5-1 and J usage is TRBJ1-1; D gene uncertain. Looked up from germline, CDR1 is SGHRS and CDR2 is YFSETQ. The CDR3 consists of 14 residues. V lost 0 bases to trimming and J lost 4 bases, with 10 bases between them.

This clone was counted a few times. The CDR3 DNA sequence: TGCGCCAGCAGCTTTACTCTGGGGGGAGGAGGGGAGACCCAGTACTTC. Encoded protein: CASSFTLGGGGETQYF. The V and J genes are TRBV5-1 and TRBJ2-5; TRBD2 might be the D (6 bases). This CDR3 is built from 16 residues. Germline CDR1 is SGHRS and CDR2 is YFSETQ. With 2 bases removed from V and 5 bases from J, the gap between germline ends came to 19 bases.

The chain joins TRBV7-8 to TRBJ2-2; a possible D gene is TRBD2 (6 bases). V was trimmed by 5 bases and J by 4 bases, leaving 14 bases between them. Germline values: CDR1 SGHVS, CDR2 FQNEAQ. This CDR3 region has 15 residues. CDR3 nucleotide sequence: TGTGCCAGCAGCCCCGCCACTAGCAGCACCGGGGAGCTGTTTTTT. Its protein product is CASSPATSSTGELFF. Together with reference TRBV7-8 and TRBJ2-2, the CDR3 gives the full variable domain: GAGVSQSPRYKVAKRGQDVALRCDPISGHVSLFWYQQALGQGPEFLTYFQNEAQLDKSGLPSDRFFAERPEGSVSTLKIQRTQQEDSAVYLCASSPATSSTGELFFGEGSRLTVL.

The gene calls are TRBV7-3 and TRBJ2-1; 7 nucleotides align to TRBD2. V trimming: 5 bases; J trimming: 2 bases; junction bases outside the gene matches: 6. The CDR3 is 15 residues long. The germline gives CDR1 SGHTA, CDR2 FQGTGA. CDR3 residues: CASSPSAGTYNEQFF. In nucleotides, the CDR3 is TGTGCCAGCAGCCCCTCAGCGGGGACCTACAATGAGCAGTTCTTC.

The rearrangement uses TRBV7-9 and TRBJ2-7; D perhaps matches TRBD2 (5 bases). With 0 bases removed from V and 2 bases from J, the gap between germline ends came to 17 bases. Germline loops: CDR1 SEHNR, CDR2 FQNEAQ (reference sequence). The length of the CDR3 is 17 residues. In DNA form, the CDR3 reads TGTGCCAGCAGCTTAGCGTCGCCGAGCGGAGTTACCTACGAGCAGTACTTC. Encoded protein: CASSLASPSGVTYEQYF.